These 9 T cell receptor beta chains were sequenced from one sample in a study of identical twins. TCRdb reprocessed the 5' RACE reads via MiXCR and lists one record per CDR3 protein. Of about 660,000 distinct CDR3 sequences listed, less than 10% were seen once; the top ten hold more than 0.75%. This same sample was also taken into another study, of yellow fever vaccine responses in identical twins.

The specimen sequenced was PBMCs. The receptors were gathered from a woman between 18 and 29 years old in good health.

The rearrangement uses TRBV28 and TRBJ2-5, with TRBD1 identical over 11 bases. The CDR3 has 16 amino acids. V was pared by 7 bases and J by 5 bases, with 12 bases of the junction left unmatched. Germline V gives CDR1 MDHEN, CDR2 SYDVKM. The CDR3: CASKPGQGVPWETQYF. In DNA form, the CDR3 reads TGTGCCAGCAAGCCGGGACAGGGGGTTCCGTGGGAGACCCAGTACTTC.

The J gene is TRBJ2-1, the V gene TRBV7-9; weak D call: TRBD2 (6 bases). The germline V gene encodes CDR1 SEHNR and CDR2 FQNEAQ (reference sequence). This CDR3 contains 17 residues. V lost 5 bases and J 7 bases, leaving 24 bases between the germline ends. CDR3 bases: TGTGCCAGCAGCCTTCTTGGGATAGCAGGGAGGTCGAATGAGCAGTTCTTC. Protein product: CASSLLGIAGRSNEQFF.

The rearrangement uses TRBV13 and TRBJ1-5; tentatively, D is TRBD1 (5 bases). The CDR3 spans 14 residues. CDR1 is PRHDT, CDR2 FYEKMQ, per germline (reference sequence). V lost 5 bases and J lost 3, with 11 bases in between. CDR3: CASSVAGPNQPQHF. For the CDR3, the DNA is TGTGCCAGCAGCGTCGCGGGACCCAATCAGCCCCAGCATTTT.

This clonotype was observed at least ten times. The gene calls are TRBV12-3 or TRBV12-4 and TRBJ1-2; D unresolved. The V and J ends lost 3 bases and 4 bases respectively, with 12 bases between them. CDR3 size: 14 residues. In nucleotides, the CDR3 is TGTGCCAGCAGTTTTAAGGGCAGCTCCTATGGCTACACCTTC. Its protein is CASSFKGSSYGYTF.

This clonotype was counted ten times or more. The CDR3 DNA is TGCGCCAGCAGCCAAGTCCAGGGGAACACTGAAGCTTTCTTT. Protein product: CASSQVQGNTEAFF. The V call is TRBV4-3, the J call TRBJ1-1, with D possibly TRBD1 on 5 matching bases. Trimming shortened V by 1 base and J by 1 base, and 7 bases separated the two germline ends. This CDR3 comprises 14 residues. CDR1 is LGHNA and CDR2 is YSLEER in the germline V gene.

In this sample, this clonotype turned up a few times. The chain couples TRBV28 to TRBJ2-1; tentatively, D is TRBD1 or TRBD2 (5 bases each). This CDR3 contains 17 residues. V was clipped by 5 bases and J by 10 bases, with 27 bases between them. Germline V lookup: CDR1 MDHEN, CDR2 SYDVKM. For the CDR3, the DNA is TGTGCCAGCAGTGGCCCTCCCGGGACGGCCCTGGATATCGAGCAGTTCTTC. It translates to CASSGPPGTALDIEQFF.

The chain has TRBV29-1 and TRBJ2-2; D gene unclear. Per germline, CDR1 SQVTM and CDR2 ANQGSEA. V lost 6 bases and J 1 base, leaving 9 bases between the germline ends. This CDR3 has 13 amino acids. The chain's CDR3 is CSVTQENTGELFF. In DNA, the CDR3 is TGCAGCGTCACTCAGGAGAACACCGGGGAGCTGTTTTTT.

The chain joins TRBV15 to TRBJ1-1, with D tentatively TRBD1 (6 bases). This CDR3 is 15 amino acids long. The ends were cut back, 5 bases at V and 1 base at J, with 14 bases in the middle. Germline V lookup: CDR1 LNHNV, CDR2 YYDKDF (reference sequence). The CDR3 region has the DNA TGTGCCACCAGCCCCAACAGGGCAGGGAACACTGAAGCTTTCTTT. This encodes CATSPNRAGNTEAFF. The full variable domain, rest sourced from reference TRBV15 and TRBJ1-1, is DAMVIQNPRYQVTQFGKPVTLSCSQTLNHNVMYWYQQKSSQAPKLLFHYYDKDFNNEADTPDNFQSRRPNTSFCFLDIRSPGLGDTAMYLCATSPNRAGNTEAFFGQGTRLTVV.

This clonotype was seen only once. This sequence joins TRBV29-1 and TRBJ2-5; D is possibly TRBD1 (6 bases). The V end was cut by 7 bases, the J end by 4 bases, with 10 bases between. The CDR3 contains 11 residues. Germline V gene lookup returns CDR1 SQVTM and CDR2 ANQGSEA. The CDR3 loop reads CSGTGSETQYF. As DNA, the CDR3 is TGCAGCGGTACAGGGTCAGAGACCCAGTACTTC.